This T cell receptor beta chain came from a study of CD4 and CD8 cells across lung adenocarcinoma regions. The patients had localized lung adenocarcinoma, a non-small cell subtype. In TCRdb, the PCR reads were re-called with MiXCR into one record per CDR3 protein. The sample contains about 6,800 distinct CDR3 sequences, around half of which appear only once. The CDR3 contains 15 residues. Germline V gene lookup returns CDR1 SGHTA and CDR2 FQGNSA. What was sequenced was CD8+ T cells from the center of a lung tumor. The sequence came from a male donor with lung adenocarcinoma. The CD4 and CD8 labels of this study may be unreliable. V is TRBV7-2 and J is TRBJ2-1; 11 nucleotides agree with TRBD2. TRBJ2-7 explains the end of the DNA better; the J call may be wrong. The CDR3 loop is CASSARLAGPYEQYF. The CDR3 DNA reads TGTGCCAGCAGCGCTCGACTAGCGGGACCCTACGAGCAGTACTTC.